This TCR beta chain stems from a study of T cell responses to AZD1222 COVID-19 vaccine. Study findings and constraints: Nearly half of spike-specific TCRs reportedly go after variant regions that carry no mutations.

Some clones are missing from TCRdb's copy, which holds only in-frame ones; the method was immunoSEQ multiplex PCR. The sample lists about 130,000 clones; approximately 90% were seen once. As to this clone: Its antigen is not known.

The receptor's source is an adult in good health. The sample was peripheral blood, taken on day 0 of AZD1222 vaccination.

CDR3 residues: CASSIAQMGVGKLFF. Here the CDR3 DNA reads TGTGCCAGTAGTATAGCCCAGATGGGCGTCGGAAAACTGTTTTTT. V is TRBV19 and J is TRBJ1-4; no definite D call. V lost 1 base and J lost 10, with 16 bases in between. Germline V gene data show CDR1 as LNHDA and CDR2 as SQIVND (reference sequence). The CDR3 covers 15 residues.